Following are 31 T cell receptor beta chains from one sample sequenced in a study of T cells of healthy individuals. Each CDR3 protein is one row after TCRdb ran MiXCR on the 5' RACE reads. Counted here are about 96,000 distinct CDR3 sequences, approximately 15% occurring once; the ten biggest clones make up about 6%. These receptors were obtained from a human donor in good health.

This clonotype was picked up a small number of times. The CDR3 DNA sequence: TGTGCCAGCAGTCCGGGAGCTAGCAACTACGAGCAGTACTTC. Translation gives CASSPGASNYEQYF. The chain combines TRBV6-5 with TRBJ2-7, with a weak D call TRBD2 (6 bases). Germline lookup yields CDR1 MNHEY and CDR2 SVGAGI. The CDR3 length is 14 residues. The germline V and J ends were trimmed by 5 bases and 3 bases, with 14 bases remaining between them.

The chain combines TRBV5-1 with TRBJ1-6; D not certain. The CDR3 extends over 15 amino acids. From germline, CDR1 is SGHRS and CDR2 YFSETQ. Trimming left V 4 bases short and J 5 bases short, with 13 bases between. The CDR3 bases are TGCGCCAGCAGCACCGGGGTCGGGGATAATTCACCCCTCCACTTT. Its translation: CASSTGVGDNSPLHF.

V and J are TRBV19 and TRBJ2-5; possibly TRBD1 or TRBD2 for D (5 bases each). CDR1 LNHDA and CDR2 SQIVND come from the germline V gene (reference sequence). The CDR3 totals 13 residues. V was pared by 5 bases and J by 4 bases, with 11 bases between. This chain's CDR3 is CASSSIGGETQYF. The CDR3 DNA sequence: TGTGCCAGTAGTTCTATTGGGGGAGAGACCCAGTACTTC.

This chain joins TRBV6-6 and TRBJ2-3; the match to TRBD2 covers 11 bases. The CDR3 is 16 amino acids. The trim removed 5 bases at V and 5 bases at J, leaving 9 bases unmatched. Germline CDR1 MNHNY, CDR2 SVGAGI (reference sequence). In DNA form, the CDR3 reads TGTGCCAGCAGTCCAATAGCGGGGGGGCCCCGAGATACGCAGTATTTT. Amino acids: CASSPIAGGPRDTQYF.

The chain carries TRBV20-1 and TRBJ2-7; 8 nucleotides agree with TRBD1. Germline V lookup: CDR1 DFQATT, CDR2 SNEGSKA (reference sequence). The CDR3 runs to 14 residues. After removal of 0 bases from V and 4 bases from J, the junction contained 5 bases not matched to a gene. For the CDR3, the DNA is TGCAGTGCTAGAGATCGACAGGGGTGGTACGAGCAGTACTTC. It codes for CSARDRQGWYEQYF.

To note about this clonotype: This sequence may be a read error, since a much larger clone differs from it by one base. The chain recombines TRBV20-1 with TRBJ2-7; D is perhaps TRBD1 (5 bases). This CDR3 spans 11 amino acids. CDR1 is DFQATT, CDR2 SNEGSKA, per germline (reference sequence). The V end was cut by 4 bases, the J end by 5 bases, with 9 bases between. DNA of the CDR3: TGCAGTGCTAATAGGGGCCACGAGCAGTACTTC. It specifies CSANRGHEQYF.

This clonotype was seen a few times. This CDR3 is CASSWTEQETQYF. The CDR3 DNA is TGTGCCAGCAGTTGGACAGAACAAGAGACCCAGTACTTC. The chain uses TRBV6-6 and TRBJ2-5, with D possibly matching TRBD1 (6 bases). Germline lookup yields CDR1 MNHNY and CDR2 SVGAGI (reference sequence). V lost 4 bases and J lost 2, with 8 bases in between. CDR3 length: 13 amino acids.

This clonotype was seen at least ten times. The CDR3 DNA follows: TGCAGTGCTAGCCCTTTTTTAGCGGGAATCTACGAGCAGTACTTC. As protein: CSASPFLAGIYEQYF. This chain connects TRBV20-1 to TRBJ2-7, with 8 nucleotides matching TRBD2. Germline V gives CDR1 DFQATT, CDR2 SNEGSKA (reference sequence). The CDR3 runs to 15 residues. V lost 3 bases, J lost 3 bases, and 10 bases stayed unmatched.

V is TRBV28 and J is TRBJ2-3; TRBD2 agrees at 8 bases. With 2 bases clipped from V and 5 bases from J, the junction kept 9 bases outside the gene matches. Germline V lookup: CDR1 MDHEN, CDR2 SYDVKM. There are 16 residues in the CDR3. As DNA, the CDR3 is TGTGCCAGCAGTTTAACGGGGGGGCGGTTTATAGATACGCAGTATTTT. Translating gives CASSLTGGRFIDTQYF.

This rearrangement joins TRBV29-1 to TRBJ1-1; no clear D. This CDR3 has 15 residues. V was clipped by 6 bases and J by 4 bases, with 21 bases between them. Germline V gene sequence: CDR1 SQVTM, CDR2 ANQGSEA. CDR3 nucleotides: TGCAGCGTCTCCCTAGGCTGGGCGATGGGCACTGAAGCTTTCTTT. Encoded protein: CSVSLGWAMGTEAFF.

The CDR3 loop reads CASSVDWGQTSPLHF. The CDR3 bases are TGTGCCAGCAGCGTGGATTGGGGACAGACCTCACCCCTCCACTTT. The chain couples TRBV7-2 to TRBJ1-6; 7 bases align to TRBD1. Trimming cost V 5 bases and J 10 bases; bases outside gene matches: 11. Germline V gene sequence: CDR1 SGHTA, CDR2 FQGNSA. The CDR3 extends over 15 amino acids.

V and J are TRBV9 and TRBJ2-3; 8 bases map to TRBD1. The germline CDR1 and CDR2 sequences are SGDLS and YYNGEE. The CDR3 has 17 amino acids. The V segment lost 4 bases and the J segment 5 bases; nucleotides outside the gene matches: 15. This chain's CDR3 is CASSPGTGLYEGDTQYF. The DNA of the CDR3 is TGTGCCAGCAGCCCCGGGACAGGCCTCTACGAGGGAGATACGCAGTATTTT.

This clonotype was recorded a few times. The chain is built from TRBV20-1 and TRBJ2-2; D is possibly TRBD2 (6 bases). Trimming shortened V by 6 bases and J by 7 bases, and 21 bases separated the two germline ends. The CDR3 spans 15 residues. Germline-derived CDR1 and CDR2 are DFQATT and SNEGSKA (reference sequence). CDR3 DNA sequence: TGCAGTGCCCCCAAAGGGACGCAAGCGGGCGGGGAGCTGTTTTTT. This gives the protein CSAPKGTQAGGELFF.

V and J are TRBV4-3 and TRBJ2-3, with 8 bases identical to TRBD2. The germline V gene encodes CDR1 LGHNA and CDR2 YSLEER. The CDR3 consists of 16 residues. Unmatched junction bases numbered 9, after V lost 1 base and J lost 6 bases. The CDR3, as DNA: TGCGCCAGCAGCCAAGCGAGGCGGGGGGTTATGGATACGCAGTATTTT. It translates to CASSQARRGVMDTQYF.

The sample holds many counts of this clonotype. This chain links TRBV6-5 with TRBJ2-2; 8 nucleotides match TRBD2. The germline gives CDR1 MNHEY, CDR2 SVGAGI. V shed 6 bases, J shed 5 bases, and the junction held 5 bases outside the gene matches. The CDR3 totals 14 residues. The DNA of the CDR3 is TGTGCCAGCAGCCGGGGGGGCCGGACCGGGGAGCTGTTTTTT. This gives the protein CASSRGGRTGELFF.

The sample holds a few counts of this clonotype. V is TRBV5-1 and J is TRBJ2-2; possible D gene TRBD2, 6 bases. The CDR3 is 14 residues long. The germline V gene has CDR1 SGHRS and CDR2 YFSETQ. Trimming took off 4 bases at V and 5 bases at J, with 12 bases between the two ends. The CDR3: CASSPGGATGELFF. The DNA for the CDR3 is TGCGCCAGCAGCCCGGGCGGGGCGACCGGGGAGCTGTTTTTT.

The chain is built from TRBV4-2 and TRBJ1-5; no firm D call. V dropped 0 bases and J dropped 1 base, with 10 bases sitting between them. The CDR3 covers 16 residues. The V gene's germline CDR1 is LGHNA and CDR2 YNFKEQ. CDR3 nucleotide sequence: TGTGCCAGCAGCCAAGAGATGTCGGAGAGCAATCAGCCCCAGCATTTT. Its translation is CASSQEMSESNQPQHF.

As regards this clonotype: The junction differs from germline at one of its ends, possibly a read error. V and J are TRBV5-4 and TRBJ2-3, with 10 bases matching TRBD1. Germline V gene lookup returns CDR1 SGHNT and CDR2 YYREEE (reference sequence). The CDR3 sequence is 16 residues long. Here the CDR3 DNA reads TGTGCCAGCAACTTGCTTGAGGGACAGGGGTCAGATACGCAGTATTTT. This gives the protein CASNLLEGQGSDTQYF.

Only a few counts were recorded for this clonotype. This chain links TRBV15 with TRBJ2-2; TRBD1 matches at 8 bases. Trimming took 9 bases from V and 3 from J; bases not matched to a gene: 6. Germline CDR1 reads LNHNV; CDR2 reads YYDKDF (reference sequence). The CDR3 consists of 14 residues. The CDR3 region is CATTTGDYTGELFF. The CDR3 coding sequence is TGTGCCACGACGACAGGGGACTACACCGGGGAGCTGTTTTTT.

V and J are TRBV7-8 and TRBJ2-4, with 11 bases matching TRBD1. Germline V gene sequence: CDR1 SGHVS, CDR2 FQNEAQ. V was pared by 3 bases and J by 1 base, with 5 bases of the junction left unmatched. The length of the CDR3 is 17 residues. CDR3 nucleotide sequence: TGTGCCAGCAGCTTGGGACAGGGGGGGCTGGCCAAAAACATTCAGTACTTC. Translated: CASSLGQGGLAKNIQYF.

The V gene is TRBV14, the J gene TRBJ1-5, with D possibly being TRBD1 (6 bases). The germline V gene has CDR1 SGHDN and CDR2 FVKESK. The CDR3 runs to 16 residues. Trimming stripped 4 bases from V and 2 bases from J, with 15 bases between. The CDR3 nucleotides read TGTGCCAGCAGCCCAGAGATGGACAGCGGCAATCAGCCCCAGCATTTT. Translating it yields CASSPEMDSGNQPQHF. Looking up the rest from reference TRBV14 and TRBJ1-5 gives the full variable domain: EAGVTQFPSHSVIEKGQTVTLRCDPISGHDNLYWYRRVMGKEIKFLLHFVKESKQDESGMPNNRFLAERTGGTYSTLKVQPAELEDSGVYFCASSPEMDSGNQPQHFGDGTRLSIL.

The chain couples TRBV3-1 to TRBJ2-1; D uncertain. The CDR3 totals 15 residues. The germline V and J ends were trimmed by 6 bases and 4 bases, with 16 bases remaining between them. CDR1 LGHDT and CDR2 YNNKEL come from the germline V gene (reference sequence). The CDR3 is CASSMALGSYNEQFF. The CDR3 DNA is TGTGCCAGCAGTATGGCTTTAGGTTCGTACAATGAGCAGTTCTTC.

This clonotype was counted only a few times. This chain joins TRBV5-5 and TRBJ1-1; 10 bases are a match to TRBD1. From germline, CDR1 is SGHKS and CDR2 YYEKEE (reference sequence). V dropped 3 bases and J dropped 0; count of bases not matched to a gene: 11. The CDR3 sequence is 18 residues long. The CDR3 sequence: CASSYETGGFGMNTEAFF. DNA of the CDR3: TGTGCCAGCAGCTATGAGACAGGGGGCTTCGGGATGAACACTGAAGCTTTCTTT.

This clonotype was detected many times. CDR3 region: CASSHKSSSGKGDEQYF. Here the CDR3 DNA reads TGCGCCAGCAGCCACAAATCGAGCTCAGGGAAGGGCGACGAGCAGTACTTC. The rearrangement links TRBV4-1 to TRBJ2-7; possible D gene TRBD1, 5 bases. Germline lookup yields CDR1 MGHRA and CDR2 YSYEKL. The V end lost 3 bases, the J end lost 5 bases, and 23 bases lay between the germline ends. The CDR3 has 17 residues.

The genes are TRBV5-6 and TRBJ2-1; possibly TRBD2 for D (6 bases). Trimming stripped 1 base from V and 3 bases from J, with 17 bases between. The germline CDR1 and CDR2 sequences are SGHDT and YYEEEE. This CDR3 comprises 17 residues. The CDR3 DNA reads as TGTGCCAGCAGCTTGTCGGGAGAGACTCGGTACTACAATGAGCAGTTCTTC. It codes for CASSLSGETRYYNEQFF.

The chain joins TRBV20-1 to TRBJ2-1; D call uncertain. The V end lost 5 bases, the J end lost 6 bases, and 8 bases lay between the germline ends. CDR1 is DFQATT and CDR2 is SNEGSKA in the germline V gene (reference sequence). The CDR3 totals 11 residues. CDR3 protein: CSARWGNEQFF. CDR3 nucleotides: TGCAGTGCTCGCTGGGGCAATGAGCAGTTCTTC.

This clonotype was seen more than once but under ten times. The chain recombines TRBV12-3 or TRBV12-4 with TRBJ1-1; D gene uncertain. The CDR3 consists of 13 residues. Trimming shortened V by 6 bases and J by 2 bases, and 10 bases separated the two germline ends. CDR3 in amino acids: CASRPQPNTEAFF. As DNA, the CDR3 is TGTGCCAGCAGGCCCCAGCCAAACACTGAAGCTTTCTTT.

This clonotype was observed many times. J is TRBJ1-2 and V is TRBV2; no reliable D call. V gave up 5 bases and J gave up 10 bases, with 20 bases separating them. This CDR3 comprises 14 residues. Germline values: CDR1 SNHLY, CDR2 FYNNEI. DNA of the CDR3: TGTGCCAGCAGTCTACTACAGAGATCTATGGACTACACCTTC. Residues: CASSLLQRSMDYTF.

V and J are TRBV6-2 or TRBV6-3 and TRBJ1-1; TRBD1 might be the D (6 bases). Trimming removed 7 bases from V and 1 base from J, with 16 bases in between. The CDR3 loop spans 15 amino acids. Germline-derived CDR1 and CDR2 are MNHEY and SVGEGT. As DNA, the CDR3 is TGTGCCAGCACCCCCTCTTGGGGGGCGAACACTGAAGCTTTCTTT. Amino acids: CASTPSWGANTEAFF.

The V gene is TRBV28, the J gene TRBJ1-6; D is undetermined. V lost 8 bases and J 10 bases, leaving 15 bases between the germline ends. Per germline, CDR1 MDHEN and CDR2 SYDVKM. There are 13 residues in the CDR3. The CDR3, as DNA: TGTGCCAGCTGTCGGGGTTATCAATCACCCCTCCACTTT. This translates into CASCRGYQSPLHF.

This clonotype came up many times. The chain employs TRBV14 and TRBJ1-2; possibly TRBD1 for D (6 bases). The CDR3 is 13 residues long. Germline assignment: CDR1 SGHDN and CDR2 FVKESK. Trimming left V 2 bases short and J 4 bases short, with 8 bases between. The CDR3 bases are TGTGCCAGCAGCCAACAGGGGACCTATGGCTACACCTTC. This translates into CASSQQGTYGYTF.